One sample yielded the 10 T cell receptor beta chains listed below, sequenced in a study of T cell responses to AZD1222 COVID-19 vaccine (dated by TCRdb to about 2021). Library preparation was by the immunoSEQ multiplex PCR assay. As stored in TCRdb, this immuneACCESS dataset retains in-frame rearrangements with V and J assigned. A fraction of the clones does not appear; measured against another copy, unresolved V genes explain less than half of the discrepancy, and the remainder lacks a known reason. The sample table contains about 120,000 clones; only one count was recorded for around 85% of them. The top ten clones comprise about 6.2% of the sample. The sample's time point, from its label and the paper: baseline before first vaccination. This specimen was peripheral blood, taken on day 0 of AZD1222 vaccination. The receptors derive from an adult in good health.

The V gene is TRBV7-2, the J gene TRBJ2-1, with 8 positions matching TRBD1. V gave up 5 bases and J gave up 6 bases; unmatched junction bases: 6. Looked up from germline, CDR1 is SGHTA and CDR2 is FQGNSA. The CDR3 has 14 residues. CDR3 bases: TGTGCCAGCAGCCTGGACAGGGTTGTCAATGAGCAGTTCTTC. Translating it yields CASSLDRVVNEQFF.

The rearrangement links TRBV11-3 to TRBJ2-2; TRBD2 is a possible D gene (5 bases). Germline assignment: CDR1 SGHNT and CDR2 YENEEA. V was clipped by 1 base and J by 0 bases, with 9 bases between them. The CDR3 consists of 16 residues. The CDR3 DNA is TGTGCCAGCAGCTTAGCGGCTAGCTCGAACACCGGGGAGCTGTTTTTT. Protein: CASSLAASSNTGELFF.

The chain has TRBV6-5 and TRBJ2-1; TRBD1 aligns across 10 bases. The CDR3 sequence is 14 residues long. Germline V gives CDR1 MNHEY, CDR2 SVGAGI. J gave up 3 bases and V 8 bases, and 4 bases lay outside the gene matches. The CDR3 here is CASRGQGFYNEQFF. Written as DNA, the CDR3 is TGTGCCAGCCGGGGACAGGGGTTCTACAATGAGCAGTTCTTC.

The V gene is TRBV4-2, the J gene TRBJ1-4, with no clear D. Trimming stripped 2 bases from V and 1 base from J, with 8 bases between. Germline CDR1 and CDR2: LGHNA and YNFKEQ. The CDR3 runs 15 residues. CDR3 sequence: CASSQTTLTNEKLFF. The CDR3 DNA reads TGTGCCAGCAGCCAAACGACCCTAACTAATGAAAAACTGTTTTTT.

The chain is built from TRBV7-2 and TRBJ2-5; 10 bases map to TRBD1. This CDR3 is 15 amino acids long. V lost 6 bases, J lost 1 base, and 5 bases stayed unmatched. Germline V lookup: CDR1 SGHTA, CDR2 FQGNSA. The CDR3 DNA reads TGTGCCAGCAGAACCGGACAGGGGGGCCAAGAGACCCAGTACTTC. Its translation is CASRTGQGGQETQYF.

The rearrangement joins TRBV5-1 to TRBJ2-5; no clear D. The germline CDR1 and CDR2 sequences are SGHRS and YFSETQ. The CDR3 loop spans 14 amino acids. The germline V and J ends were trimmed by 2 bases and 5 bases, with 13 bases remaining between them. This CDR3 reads CASSFPRSGETQYF. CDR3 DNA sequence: TGCGCCAGCAGCTTCCCCCGCTCTGGGGAGACCCAGTACTTC.

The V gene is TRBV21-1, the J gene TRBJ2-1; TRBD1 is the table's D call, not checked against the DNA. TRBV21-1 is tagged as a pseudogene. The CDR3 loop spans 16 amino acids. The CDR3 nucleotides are TGTGCCAGCAGCAATGGTTGGACAGGGGTTTACAATGAGCAGTTCTTC. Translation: CASSNGWTGVYNEQFF.

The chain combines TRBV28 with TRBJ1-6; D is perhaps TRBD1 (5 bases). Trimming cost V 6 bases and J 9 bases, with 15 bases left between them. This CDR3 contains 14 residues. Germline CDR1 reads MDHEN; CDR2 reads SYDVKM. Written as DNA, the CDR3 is TGTGCCAGCAGCGGGGGGTCGGAGTCTTCACCCCTCCACTTT. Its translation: CASSGGSESSPLHF.

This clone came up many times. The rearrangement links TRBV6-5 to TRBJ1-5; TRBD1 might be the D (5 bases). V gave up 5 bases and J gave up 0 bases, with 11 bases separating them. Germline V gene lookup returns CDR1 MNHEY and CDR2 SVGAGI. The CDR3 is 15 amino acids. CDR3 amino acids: CASSIQANSNQPQHF. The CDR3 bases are TGTGCCAGCAGTATACAGGCTAATAGCAATCAGCCCCAGCATTTT.

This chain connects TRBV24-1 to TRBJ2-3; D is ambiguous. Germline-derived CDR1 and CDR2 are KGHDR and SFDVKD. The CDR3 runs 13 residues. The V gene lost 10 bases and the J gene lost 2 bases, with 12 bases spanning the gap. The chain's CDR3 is CATGKRYTDTQYF. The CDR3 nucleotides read TGTGCCACGGGGAAACGGTACACAGATACGCAGTATTTT.